A single sample is the source of the 14 T cell receptor beta chains below, sequenced in a study of blood T cell repertoires in COVID-19. Produced via immunoSEQ multiplex PCR; TCRdb's table is partial and in-frame only. Here the sample spans 100,000 to 150,000 clones, around 88% being singletons. The source material was peripheral blood. The receptor source for this set is a man aged 50-59 years with acute or convalescent COVID-19.

The chain joins TRBV3-1 (or the pseudogene TRBV3-2) to TRBJ2-1; 7 bases map to TRBD2. Trimming removed 5 bases from V and 3 bases from J; junction bases left unmatched: 19. The CDR3 has 19 residues. Germline V lookup: CDR1 LGHDT, CDR2 YNNKEL (reference sequence). This CDR3 reads CASSLSTANPGGGYNEQFF. As DNA, the CDR3 is TGTGCCAGCAGCTTGTCGACAGCGAACCCGGGAGGAGGCTACAATGAGCAGTTCTTC.

CDR3 DNA: TGCAGTGGCCGGAGGGCGCGGGACACTGAAGCTTTCTTT. It yields the protein CSGRRARDTEAFF. This chain links TRBV29-1 with TRBJ1-1; D gene uncertain. The CDR3 runs to 13 residues. CDR1 is SQVTM and CDR2 is ANQGSEA in the germline V gene.

This chain connects TRBV11-2 to TRBJ1-1, with D possibly matching TRBD1 (6 bases). In germline, CDR1 is SGHAT, CDR2 FQNNGV. CDR3 length: 13 amino acids. Trimming stripped 5 bases from V and 5 bases from J, with 12 bases between. The CDR3 protein is CASSTIRGTEAFF. The CDR3 nucleotides read TGTGCCAGCAGCACCATCAGGGGAACTGAAGCTTTCTTT.

The chain has TRBV5-5 and TRBJ2-3; 7 bases are shared with TRBD1. The V and J ends lost 4 bases and 2 bases, in that order; junction bases with no gene match: 13. The CDR3 extends over 17 amino acids. The germline CDR1 and CDR2 sequences are SGHKS and YYEKEE (reference sequence). In nucleotides, the CDR3 is TGTGCCAGCAGCCGCGGACAGGCCGTACTCTACACAGATACGCAGTATTTT. Protein: CASSRGQAVLYTDTQYF.

The genes are TRBV9 and TRBJ2-5, with D maybe TRBD2 (5 bases). Germline V gene sequence: CDR1 SGDLS, CDR2 YYNGEE. V was trimmed by 0 bases and J by 7 bases, leaving 7 bases between them. The CDR3 is 12 amino acids. CDR3 amino acids: CASSVDAGTQYF. The CDR3 DNA sequence: TGTGCCAGCAGCGTAGATGCGGGGACCCAGTACTTC.

This chain joins TRBV24-1 and TRBJ1-2; D is undetermined. Germline lookup yields CDR1 KGHDR and CDR2 SFDVKD. V lost 4 bases and J lost 2, with 7 bases in between. This CDR3 is 13 amino acids long. CDR3 nucleotide sequence: TGTGCCACCAGTGACCCTACGAACTATGGCTACACCTTC. This codes for CATSDPTNYGYTF.

The V and J genes are TRBV5-8 and TRBJ1-6; 7 nucleotides match TRBD1. Trimming cost V 7 bases and J 0 bases; bases outside gene matches: 4. CDR1 and CDR2 (germline): SGHTS, YDEGEE. The CDR3 runs 15 residues. In nucleotides, the CDR3 is TGTGCCAGCCCGGACAGGAGCTCCTATAATTCACCCCTCCACTTT. This gives the protein CASPDRSSYNSPLHF.

The chain recombines TRBV9 with TRBJ1-5, with D possibly being TRBD1 (6 bases). This CDR3 contains 14 residues. The V gene lost 9 bases and the J gene lost 3 bases, with 16 bases spanning the gap. Germline V gene lookup returns CDR1 SGDLS and CDR2 YYNGEE. CDR3 region: CATISDRHNQPQHF. DNA of the CDR3: TGTGCCACCATCTCGGACAGACACAATCAGCCCCAGCATTTT.

The V gene is TRBV28, the J gene TRBJ1-1; maybe TRBD1 (5 bases). This CDR3 has 14 amino acids. Trimming removed 6 bases at V and 0 bases at J, with 11 bases between. The germline gives CDR1 MDHEN, CDR2 SYDVKM. This chain's CDR3 is CASSPGVMNTEAFF. In DNA, the CDR3 is TGTGCCAGCAGCCCGGGGGTCATGAACACTGAAGCTTTCTTT.

The V call is TRBV3-1 (or the pseudogene TRBV3-2), the J call TRBJ2-2; 8 bases agree with TRBD2. Germline V gives CDR1 LGHDT, CDR2 YNNKEL (reference sequence). The trim removed 1 base at V and 2 bases at J, leaving 9 bases unmatched. There are 18 residues in the CDR3. CDR3 nucleotides: TGTGCCAGCAGCCAAGTCTTTGGATTAGCGGGAAACACCGGGGAGCTGTTTTTT. Its translation: CASSQVFGLAGNTGELFF.

J is TRBJ2-1 and V is TRBV18, with 8 bases fitting TRBD2. V shed 8 bases and J 7 bases; nucleotides not matched to a gene: 16. This CDR3 has 16 amino acids. CDR1 is KGHSH and CDR2 is LQKENI in the germline V gene. CDR3 sequence (DNA): TGTGCCAGCACGGGGGACTATAGCGGGAATAGGAATGAGCAGTTCTTC. This sequence encodes CASTGDYSGNRNEQFF.

A word on this clone: At one end the junction does not follow the germline gene, possibly because of a read error. V usage is TRBV7-7 and J usage is TRBJ1-4; 9 bases fit TRBD1. The germline V gene encodes CDR1 SSHAT and CDR2 FNYEAQ (reference sequence). The CDR3 contains 15 residues. CDR3 nucleotide sequence: TGTGCTAGCAGCTTAGCAGGACAGGGGCGAGAAAAACTGTTTTTT. Its protein is CASSLAGQGREKLFF.

The genes are TRBV30 and TRBJ2-5; D is perhaps TRBD1 (7 bases). Germline assignment: CDR1 GTSNPN and CDR2 SVGIG (reference sequence). Trimming stripped 5 bases from V and 5 bases from J, with 18 bases between. There are 14 residues in the CDR3. The DNA of the CDR3 is TGTGCCTGGGAGGACAGGAGCGCGGGGGAGACCCAGTACTTC. It encodes CAWEDRSAGETQYF.

V gene TRBV28 combines with J gene TRBJ2-6; D possibly corresponds to TRBD2 (5 bases). The germline CDR1 and CDR2 sequences are MDHEN and SYDVKM. The CDR3 length is 18 residues. V gave up 7 bases and J gave up 2 bases, with 21 bases separating them. This CDR3 reads CASTPSGGAIPGANVLTF. DNA of the CDR3: TGTGCCAGCACCCCGTCTGGAGGTGCGATACCTGGGGCCAACGTCCTGACTTTC.